A single TCR beta chain is shown here with its context. Its antigen is not known. The CDR3 is 13 amino acids. With 5 bases removed from V and 0 bases from J, the gap between germline ends came to 4 bases. Germline values: CDR1 MNHEY, CDR2 SVGAGI. The data were obtained in a study of T cells in Graves' hyperthyroidism and ophthalmopathy. The study, taken as a whole, reports: A 13 V-J model separated ophthalmopathy from stable hyperthyroidism. Most thyroid clonotypes expanded above 0.001 appeared in blood too.

What was amplified from RNA transcripts were TCR beta CDR3 regions. With the HTBI primer set, the TCR CDR3 went through a first round of RT-PCR. TCRdb reprocessed the multiplex PCR reads via MiXCR and lists one record per CDR3 protein. The sample contains hundreds of thousands of distinct CDR3 sequences, approximately 40% of which appear only once. The patients, who ranged from 18 to 65 in age, presented with newly diagnosed hyperthyroidism lasting under 2 months. The specimen was blood. This TCR was sampled from a woman between 40 and 50 years old with Graves' hyperthyroidism. The V call is TRBV6-5, the J call TRBJ1-4; D gene uncertain. CDR3 bases: TGTGCCAGCAGTACAACAACTAATGAAAAACTGTTTTTT. It is translated as CASSTTTNEKLFF.